This TCR beta chain was documented in a study of immune heterogeneity within non-small cell lung tumors (dated by TCRdb to the late 2010s). About the investigation overall: By histology, the tumors were several squamous cell carcinomas, around 10 non-squamous carcinomas and 1 tumor not otherwise specified. To look at intratumoral immune heterogeneity, the study ran whole-exome sequencing, RNA-seq and TCR beta repertoire sequencing on several spatially distinct regions taken from every NSCLC tumor. TCR repertoires were analyzed from about 60 tumor loci of approximately 16 patients, whereas transcriptome data were available for only about 43 loci from about a dozen patients. For mutant peptides 8 to 11 amino acids long, netMHCpan-3.0 predicted neoantigen binding to the HLA alleles of each patient. The investigation overall reported the following: Within a patient, the same dominant CDR3B clonotypes appeared at multiple loci, but different tumor locations also contained unique high-frequency clones. For the most part, high-frequency TCR beta clonotypes differed from one individual patient to another. A statistically significant but moderate positive correlation (R around 0.3) was observed between local T-cell repertoire clonality and local tumor mutational burden.

The TCR beta CDR3 region was amplified with a multiplex PCR system whose first round ran for around 10 cycles using 32 V-gene forward primers and 13 J-gene reverse primers. First-round PCR used a QIAGEN Multiplex PCR Kit, and primer sequences were filed in Chinese patent CN105087789A. Illumina universal primers were added in a second PCR round performed with the Phusion High-Fidelity PCR Kit. Sequencing of the TCR libraries was done on the Illumina HiSeq X Ten platform in paired-end mode with a 151 bp read length. Per the authors' processing: Cutadapt was used to discard reads without multiplex PCR primers, PEAR merged the read pairs, and MiXCR with default settings called the CDR3 regions. Repertoire diversity used Shannon entropy, and clonality was computed as one minus Shannon entropy divided by ln of productive unique sequence count. Clonotypes at a frequency of at least 0.5% were defined as dominant or high-frequency T-cell clones. Clones were called with MiXCR by TCRdb after fastp trimmed the public reads at Q25, and only in-frame beta chains were retained. All rows with the same CDR3 protein become a single entry with the most common DNA and genes. None of the V and J calls come from the authors' own analysis; TCRdb made them. Within this sample are approximately 9,800 distinct CDR3 sequences, with roughly 17% of them counted one time only. Together, the top ten hold 3.7% of the sample.

Its CDR3 holds 13 amino acids, cysteine through phenylalanine. The retained sequence is limited to the CDR3, 39 bases, with the frame set at the first base. V gives up 7 bases and J gives up 7 bases, and the segment between their germline ends measures 11 bases. The TCR template was genomic DNA extracted from bulk tumor tissue, and about 0.6 ug of gDNA was amplified for each sample. Multiple biopsies per primary tumor were taken during surgery, spaced as far apart as possible within the tumor mass. The study cohort was described as untreated and was composed of newly diagnosed NSCLC cases undergoing curative surgery. Donors were some 15 newly diagnosed non-small cell lung cancer patients undergoing surgery with curative intent. A couple of independent pathologists reviewed the resected tumor masses. Only high-quality DNA and RNA samples were carried forward to sequencing. This clonotype is labeled medium-sized (0.01 to 0.1%). The target of this receptor is not known. No base-level quality is on record; no much larger clone is a single base apart.

The rearranged chain carries TRBV12-3 or TRBV12-4 and TRBJ1-6; the D gene is unclear. The sequenced sample consisted of lung tumor tissue. This sequence was found in a man aged 35-49 years with non-small cell lung cancer. Here the CDR3 is given as CASKRGWNSPLHF. The nucleotides read TGTGCCAGCAAAAGAGGGTGGAATTCACCCCTCCACTTT.